The 18 T cell receptor beta chains below were found in one sample sequenced in a study of CD8 T cells in ankylosing spondylitis. Study-wide findings and caveats: One TCR beta motif, made up of about 8 highly homologous variants, appeared characteristic of ankylosing spondylitis blood.

Their antigens are not known. TCRdb fed the 5' RACE reads into MiXCR, producing one record per CDR3 protein. The table includes 400,000 or so distinct CDR3 sequences, around 26% detected once. The sequenced sample consisted of blood, either unsorted or a sorted T cell fraction (not recorded which). Source of these receptors: a male donor with ankylosing spondylitis.

This clonotype occurred a few times. The CDR3 is CASSGDHGYLTDTQYF. In DNA, the CDR3 is TGTGCCAGCAGCGGAGACCACGGATACCTCACAGATACGCAGTATTTT. The chain has TRBV7-8 and TRBJ2-3; D is undetermined. The V and J ends lost 5 bases and 2 bases respectively, with 17 bases between them. The CDR3 sequence is 16 residues long. Per the germline V gene, CDR1 is SGHVS and CDR2 is FQNEAQ.

The V call is TRBV9, the J call TRBJ2-2; no clear D. Germline values: CDR1 SGDLS, CDR2 YYNGEE. V shed 0 bases and J shed 1 base, with 4 bases lying between them. The CDR3 spans 14 residues. The CDR3 here is CASSVGWNTGELFF. The CDR3 DNA is TGTGCCAGCAGCGTAGGCTGGAACACCGGGGAGCTGTTTTTT.

The chain carries TRBV28 and TRBJ1-1; no reliable D call. The CDR3 loop spans 8 amino acids. Germline CDR1 reads MDHEN; CDR2 reads SYDVKM. The V and J ends lost 9 bases and 10 bases respectively, with 6 bases between them. The CDR3 sequence is CAREGAFF. The DNA of the CDR3 is TGTGCCAGGGAAGGAGCTTTCTTT.

The J gene is TRBJ2-1, the V gene TRBV18; 8 nucleotides agree with TRBD2. With V trimmed by 3 bases and J by 10 bases, 8 bases remained unmatched. Germline assignment: CDR1 KGHSH and CDR2 LQKENI. This CDR3 spans 14 amino acids. For the CDR3, the DNA is TGTGCCAGCTCACCCCCGGGGGGGAGCGGGGAGCAGTTCTTC. It specifies CASSPPGGSGEQFF.

This clonotype was observed a few times. The chain joins TRBV20-1 to TRBJ1-1; weak D call: TRBD1 (5 bases). Germline CDR1 and CDR2: DFQATT and SNEGSKA (reference sequence). The CDR3 has 13 residues. Between the trimmed V and J ends, which lost 3 bases and 1 base, there was a span of 9 bases. The CDR3 DNA follows: TGCAGTGCTAGGGAGGGACCGAACACTGAAGCTTTCTTT. It codes for CSAREGPNTEAFF.

This clonotype was observed a few times. In nucleotides, the CDR3 is TGCAGCGTTAGGAGTCACAAGGAGGGCTACACCTTC. The encoded protein is CSVRSHKEGYTF. V and J are TRBV29-1 and TRBJ1-2; no reliable D call. The CDR3 covers 12 residues. Trimming removed 5 bases from V and 8 bases from J, with 15 bases in between. Germline CDR1 is SQVTM and CDR2 is ANQGSEA.

CDR3 sequence reads: CASSQDLARVPYF. The CDR3 DNA reads TGTGCCAGCAGCCAAGATTTGGCCCGCGTCCCGTACTTC. This rearrangement joins TRBV3-1 to TRBJ2-5; D gene unclear. Per germline, CDR1 LGHDT and CDR2 YNNKEL (reference sequence). The CDR3 totals 13 residues. Trimming stripped 0 bases from V and 13 bases from J, with 15 bases between.

The chain has TRBV5-1 and TRBJ2-1, with a possible D match to TRBD2 (5 bases). Trimming pared 4 bases from V and 2 bases from J, leaving 19 bases between. This CDR3 comprises 17 residues. From germline, CDR1 is SGHRS and CDR2 YFSETQ. The CDR3 protein is CASSPGSLVGTYNEQFF. In nucleotides, the CDR3 is TGCGCCAGCAGCCCGGGGTCCCTAGTCGGAACCTACAATGAGCAGTTCTTC.

This chain uses TRBV19 with TRBJ1-2, with D perhaps matching TRBD1 (5 bases). V lost 5 bases and J lost 7, with 14 bases in between. Germline V lookup: CDR1 LNHDA, CDR2 SQIVND (reference sequence). CDR3 size: 13 residues. The CDR3 DNA reads as TGTGCCAGTAGTGTGGACGGGGCCTCTGGCTACACCTTC. The encoded protein is CASSVDGASGYTF. The entire variable domain, with the rest obtained from reference TRBV19 and TRBJ1-2, is as follows: DGGITQSPKYLFRKEGQNVTLSCEQNLNHDAMYWYRQDPGQGLRLIYYSQIVNDFQKGDIAEGYSVSREKKESFPLTVTSAQKNPTAFYLCASSVDGASGYTFGSGTRLTVV.

This clonotype has more than one count but fewer than ten. CDR3 amino acids: CASSWGQTRGSSFYEQYV. The DNA of the CDR3 is TGTGCCAGCAGTTGGGGACAGACTAGGGGTTCTTCGTTCTACGAGCAGTACGTC. This chain joins TRBV27 and TRBJ2-7; D may be TRBD1 (7 bases). Trimming cost V 4 bases and J 3 bases, with 25 bases left between them. This CDR3 is 18 amino acids long. The germline CDR1 and CDR2 sequences are MNHEY and SMNVEV (reference sequence).

V and J are TRBV12-3 or TRBV12-4 and TRBJ2-1; weak D call: TRBD2 (6 bases). The CDR3 length is 15 residues. Trimming pared 7 bases from V and 1 base from J, leaving 14 bases between. CDR3 residues: CASTGGAGSYNEQFF. In DNA form, the CDR3 reads TGTGCCAGCACAGGAGGGGCGGGTTCCTACAATGAGCAGTTCTTC.

This clonotype was counted a few times. The V gene is TRBV29-1, the J gene TRBJ2-1; tentative D call: TRBD1 (5 bases). CDR3 size: 14 residues. CDR1 and CDR2 (germline): SQVTM, ANQGSEA. Trimming left V 3 bases short and J 0 bases short, with 9 bases between. CDR3: CSVDWQGSYNEQFF. In DNA, the CDR3 is TGCAGCGTTGACTGGCAGGGCTCCTACAATGAGCAGTTCTTC.

The table lists this clonotype with a few counts. J is TRBJ1-2 and V is TRBV5-1; 9 bases match TRBD1. The CDR3 contains 16 residues. V trimming: 3 bases; J trimming: 6 bases; junction bases outside the gene matches: 12. Germline V CDR1 and CDR2: SGHRS, YFSETQ. The CDR3 here is CASSSHKTDRGDGYTF. Here the CDR3 DNA reads TGCGCCAGCAGCTCCCATAAAACCGACAGGGGGGATGGCTACACCTTC.

This chain joins TRBV6-1 and TRBJ1-1, with a possible D match to TRBD1 (5 bases). V dropped 3 bases and J dropped 5 bases, with 19 bases sitting between them. Germline CDR1 MNHNS, CDR2 SASEGT. This CDR3 contains 16 residues. As DNA, the CDR3 is TGTGCCAGCAGTGATCCAGGACGGGGAGGACATACTGAAGCTTTCTTT. Amino acids: CASSDPGRGGHTEAFF.

This chain joins TRBV12-3 or TRBV12-4 and TRBJ2-4, with D perhaps TRBD2 (5 bases). CDR3 length equals 13 residues. Trimming pared 0 bases from V and 6 bases from J, leaving 6 bases between. The CDR3 loop is CASSLAEVNIQYF. CDR3 in DNA: TGTGCCAGCAGTTTAGCGGAGGTAAACATTCAGTACTTC.

The rearrangement links TRBV24-1 to TRBJ2-5, with TRBD2 identical over 9 bases. J lost 3 bases, V lost 4 bases, and 11 bases had no gene match. Germline lookup yields CDR1 KGHDR and CDR2 SFDVKD. CDR3 length equals 17 residues. The CDR3 DNA reads as TGTGCCACCAGTGACCCCGGGACTAGCATGGACAAAGAGACCCAGTACTTC. This codes for CATSDPGTSMDKETQYF.

The CDR3 DNA reads TGCAGTGCTAGAGGCCCAGGGGACTATGGCTACACCTTC. Its translation: CSARGPGDYGYTF. This rearrangement joins TRBV20-1 to TRBJ1-2; D is possibly TRBD1 (6 bases). CDR1 and CDR2 (germline): DFQATT, SNEGSKA (reference sequence). This CDR3 comprises 13 residues. V was pared by 1 base and J by 3 bases, with 9 bases between.

This clonotype was observed a handful of times. The J gene is TRBJ2-7, the V gene TRBV10-2; no clear D gene. Looked up from germline, CDR1 is WSHSY and CDR2 is SAAADI. The CDR3 length is 14 residues. Trimming removed 3 bases at V and 0 bases at J, with 9 bases between. The DNA for the CDR3 is TGCGCCAGCAGTGACCCCATCAGCTCCTACGAGCAGTACTTC. Amino acids: CASSDPISSYEQYF.